This entry concerns a single T cell receptor beta chain. The antigen is unknown. Additional DNA sequences in this sample encode the identical CDR3. This entry is derived from a study of shared clonotypes between healthy human individuals. Produced via immunoSEQ multiplex PCR; TCRdb's table is partial and in-frame only. The data show a few million clones, 85% to 95% seen once. The CDR3 sequence is 12 residues long. V lost 5 bases and J 8 bases, leaving 12 bases between the germline ends. Looked up from germline, CDR1 is MNHEY and CDR2 is SVGAGI. Study observations and caveats: It was the non-shared clonotypes that had lower generation probabilities than clonotypes shared by all four donors.

Sequenced: naive CD4+ T cells sorted from blood. Subset here: CD45RA+ positively selected. The sequence was collected from a man in his late teens or twenties in good health. The chain is built from TRBV6-5 and TRBJ1-1, with D unresolved. CDR3 bases: TGTGCCAGCAGTCGCCCAGGAGGGGAAGCTTTCTTT. Amino acids: CASSRPGGEAFF.